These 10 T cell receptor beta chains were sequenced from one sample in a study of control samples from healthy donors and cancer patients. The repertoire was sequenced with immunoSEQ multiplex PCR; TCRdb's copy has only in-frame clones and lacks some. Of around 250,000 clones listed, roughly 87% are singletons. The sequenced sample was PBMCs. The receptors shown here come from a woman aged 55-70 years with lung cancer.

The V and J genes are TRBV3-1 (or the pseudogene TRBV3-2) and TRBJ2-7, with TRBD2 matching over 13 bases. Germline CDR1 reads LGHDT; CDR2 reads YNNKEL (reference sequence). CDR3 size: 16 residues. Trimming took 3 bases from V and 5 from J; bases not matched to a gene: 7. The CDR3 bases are TGTGCCAGCAGCCAGGGACTAGCGGGACCAGCCCACGAGCAGTACTTC. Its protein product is CASSQGLAGPAHEQYF.

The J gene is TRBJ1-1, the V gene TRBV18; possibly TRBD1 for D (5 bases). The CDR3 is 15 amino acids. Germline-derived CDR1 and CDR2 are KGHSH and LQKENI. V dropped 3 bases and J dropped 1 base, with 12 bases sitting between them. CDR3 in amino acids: CASSPSRVGNTEAFF. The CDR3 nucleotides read TGTGCCAGCTCACCTTCCAGGGTCGGGAACACTGAAGCTTTCTTT.

The CDR3 sequence is CASSTTDRGATYEQYF. DNA of the CDR3: TGTGCCAGCAGCACGACAGACAGGGGTGCTACCTACGAGCAGTACTTC. This chain connects TRBV6-2 or TRBV6-3 to TRBJ2-7; 8 bases fit TRBD1. Trimming cost V 6 bases and J 2 bases; bases outside gene matches: 12. This CDR3 region has 16 residues. Germline-derived CDR1 and CDR2 are MNHEY and SVGEGT.

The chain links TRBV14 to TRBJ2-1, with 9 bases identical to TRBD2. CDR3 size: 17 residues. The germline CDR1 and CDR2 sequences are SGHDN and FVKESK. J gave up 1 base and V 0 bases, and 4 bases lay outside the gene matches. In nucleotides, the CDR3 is TGTGCCAGCAGCCAAGATGGCGGGGGGGTGTCCTACAATGAGCAGTTCTTC. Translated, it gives CASSQDGGGVSYNEQFF.

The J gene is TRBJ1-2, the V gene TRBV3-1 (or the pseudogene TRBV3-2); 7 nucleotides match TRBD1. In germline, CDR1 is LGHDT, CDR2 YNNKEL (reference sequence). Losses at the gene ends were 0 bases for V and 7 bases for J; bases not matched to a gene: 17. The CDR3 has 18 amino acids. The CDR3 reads CASSQDSYRGLGLAGYTF. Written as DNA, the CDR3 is TGTGCCAGCAGCCAAGATTCTTACAGGGGCCTCGGCTTAGCTGGCTACACCTTC.

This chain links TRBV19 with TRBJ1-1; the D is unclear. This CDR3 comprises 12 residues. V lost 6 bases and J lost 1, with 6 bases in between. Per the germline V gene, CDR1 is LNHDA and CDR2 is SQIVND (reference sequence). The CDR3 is CASRRENTEAFF. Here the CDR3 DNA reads TGTGCCAGTAGGAGAGAGAACACTGAAGCTTTCTTT.

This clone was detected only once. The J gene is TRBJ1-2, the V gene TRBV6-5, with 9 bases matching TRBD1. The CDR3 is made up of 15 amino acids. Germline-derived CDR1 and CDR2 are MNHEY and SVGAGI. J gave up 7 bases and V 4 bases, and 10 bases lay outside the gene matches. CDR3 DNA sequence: TGTGCCAGCAGTTCCACGGGACAGGGTTCCTCTGGCTACACCTTC. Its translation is CASSSTGQGSSGYTF.

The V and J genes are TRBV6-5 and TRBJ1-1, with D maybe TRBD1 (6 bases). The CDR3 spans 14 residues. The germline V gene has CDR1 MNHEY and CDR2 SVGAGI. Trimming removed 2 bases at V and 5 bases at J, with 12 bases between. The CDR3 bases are TGTGCCAGCAGTTACACAGGGAGAGGGACTGAAGCTTTCTTT. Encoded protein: CASSYTGRGTEAFF.

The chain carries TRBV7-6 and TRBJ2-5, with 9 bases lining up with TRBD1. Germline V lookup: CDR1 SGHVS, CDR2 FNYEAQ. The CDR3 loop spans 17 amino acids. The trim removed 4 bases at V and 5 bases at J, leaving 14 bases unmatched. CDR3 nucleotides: TGTGCCAGCAGCTCCTTGGTCGGACAGGGGCTGGGGGAGACCCAGTACTTC. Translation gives CASSSLVGQGLGETQYF. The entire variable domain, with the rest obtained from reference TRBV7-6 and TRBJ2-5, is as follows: GAGVSQSPRYKVTKRGQDVALRCDPISGHVSLYWYRQALGQGPEFLTYFNYEAQQDKSGLPNDRFSAERPEGSISTLTIQRTEQRDSAMYRCASSSLVGQGLGETQYFGPGTRLLVL.

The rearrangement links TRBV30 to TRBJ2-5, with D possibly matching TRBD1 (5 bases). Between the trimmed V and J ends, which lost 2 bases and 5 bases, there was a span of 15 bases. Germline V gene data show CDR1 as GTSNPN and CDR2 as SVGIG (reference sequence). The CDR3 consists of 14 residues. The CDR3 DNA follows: TGTGCCTGGAGTCCTGGATGGGGCGGTGAGACCCAGTACTTC. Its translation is CAWSPGWGGETQYF.